The 27 T cell receptor beta chains listed next were all sequenced from one sample in a study of long-term antiretroviral therapy in people with HIV. Survey-level immunoSEQ v3.0 assays were run. Only in-frame clones appear in the TCRdb table, and some are missing; sequencing was by immunoSEQ multiplex PCR. The sample lists fewer than 30,000 clones; just over 85% were seen once. The source was unsorted PBMCs, collected more than 4.3 years after starting antiretroviral therapy. Source of these receptors: a man aged 30 to 39 with HIV.

This sequence joins TRBV29-1 and TRBJ2-5; D possibly corresponds to TRBD2 (5 bases). The germline CDR1 and CDR2 sequences are SQVTM and ANQGSEA. Trimming stripped 1 base from V and 1 base from J, with 19 bases between. The CDR3 contains 17 residues. The chain's CDR3 is CSVEGLQMTGIQETQYF. The CDR3 DNA reads TGCAGCGTTGAAGGTCTACAAATGACCGGGATCCAAGAGACCCAGTACTTC.

The chain is built from TRBV7-8 and TRBJ1-1; unclear D gene. This CDR3 has 13 residues. Trimming left V 5 bases short and J 1 base short, with 8 bases between. The germline V gene has CDR1 SGHVS and CDR2 FQNEAQ. The chain's CDR3 is CASSLVGNTEAFF. As DNA, the CDR3 is TGTGCCAGCAGCCTCGTCGGGAACACTGAAGCTTTCTTT.

This chain connects TRBV18 to TRBJ2-7, with TRBD1 matching 9 bases. Losses at the gene ends were 4 bases for V and 6 bases for J; bases not matched to a gene: 16. The CDR3 spans 17 residues. CDR1 and CDR2 (germline): KGHSH, LQKENI. This chain's CDR3 is CASSLGPGQGLLGEQYF. DNA of the CDR3: TGTGCCAGCTCACTTGGGCCTGGACAGGGGCTCTTGGGCGAGCAGTACTTC.

This CDR3 reads CAISARAGYEQYF. CDR3 sequence (DNA): TGTGCCATCAGTGCGAGGGCGGGTTACGAGCAGTACTTC. The chain couples TRBV10-3 to TRBJ2-7; possible D gene TRBD2, 5 bases. Germline V CDR1 and CDR2: ENHRY, SYGVKD. V was cut by 4 bases and J by 4 bases, with 11 bases left in between. This CDR3 region has 13 residues.

This clone was seen only a few times. The chain employs TRBV7-6 and TRBJ2-7; TRBD1 matches at 7 bases. The CDR3 sequence is 15 residues long. V trimming: 5 bases; J trimming: 6 bases; junction bases outside the gene matches: 13. The V gene's germline CDR1 is SGHVS and CDR2 FNYEAQ. In nucleotides, the CDR3 is TGTGCCAGCAGCGCGCAGGGGGAAGTAGCCTCCGAGCAGTACTTC. This encodes CASSAQGEVASEQYF.

The chain carries TRBV5-4 and TRBJ1-1; 8 positions agree with TRBD1. From germline, CDR1 is SGHNT and CDR2 YYREEE (reference sequence). Unmatched junction bases numbered 9, after V lost 4 bases and J lost 1 base. This CDR3 is 16 amino acids long. The CDR3 nucleotides read TGTGCCAGCAGCGAAGGACAGGGTAGGGGGAACACTGAAGCTTTCTTT. It encodes CASSEGQGRGNTEAFF.

The CDR3 sequence is CASSLRGGVGSTEAFF. The CDR3 DNA follows: TGTGCCAGCAGCTTAAGGGGGGGAGTCGGAAGCACTGAAGCTTTCTTT. The V gene is TRBV13, the J gene TRBJ1-1, with D perhaps TRBD1 (6 bases). Deletions cut 2 bases from V and 4 bases from J, with 17 bases between. Germline V gene sequence: CDR1 PRHDT, CDR2 FYEKMQ (reference sequence). The CDR3 is 16 residues long.

The chain combines TRBV7-6 with TRBJ2-3; 9 positions agree with TRBD2. Germline CDR1 SGHVS, CDR2 FNYEAQ. The CDR3 contains 18 residues. V dropped 0 bases and J dropped 2; count of bases not matched to a gene: 9. The CDR3 DNA is TGTGCCAGCAGCTTAGCCAAGGTAGCGGGAGAGCTCACAGATACGCAGTATTTT. This translates into CASSLAKVAGELTDTQYF.

Here the CDR3 DNA reads TGTGCCAGCAGCACGACTAGCGGGGGGACCTACGAGCAGTACTTC. Translated, it gives CASSTTSGGTYEQYF. The chain links TRBV6-6 to TRBJ2-7; 13 nucleotides align to TRBD2. The germline CDR1 and CDR2 sequences are MNHNY and SVGAGI (reference sequence). This CDR3 comprises 15 residues. V lost 6 bases to trimming and J lost 2 bases; unmatched junction nucleotides: 4.

The V and J genes are TRBV29-1 and TRBJ2-7; D gene ambiguous. CDR1 is SQVTM, CDR2 ANQGSEA, per germline. The CDR3 extends over 13 amino acids. Trimming removed 4 bases at V and 4 bases at J, with 14 bases between. DNA for the CDR3: TGCAGCGTTGTCCCGGGCTGGGGTTACGAGCAGTACTTC. Translated: CSVVPGWGYEQYF.

The V call is TRBV7-6, the J call TRBJ2-7, with a possible D match to TRBD2 (6 bases). CDR1 SGHVS and CDR2 FNYEAQ come from the germline V gene. This CDR3 contains 16 residues. Between the trimmed V and J ends, which lost 2 bases and 2 bases, there was a span of 16 bases. The CDR3 sequence is CASSLLGGEAAYEQYF. CDR3 DNA sequence: TGTGCCAGCAGCTTACTAGGCGGGGAAGCGGCCTACGAGCAGTACTTC.

V and J are TRBV7-9 and TRBJ2-1, with D perhaps TRBD1 or TRBD2 (5 bases each). The CDR3 loop spans 15 amino acids. The germline gives CDR1 SEHNR, CDR2 FQNEAQ (reference sequence). The V and J ends lost 1 base and 2 bases respectively, with 9 bases between them. CDR3 sequence reads: CASSLGRGTYNEQFF. The CDR3 coding sequence is TGTGCCAGCAGCTTAGGCCGGGGCACCTACAATGAGCAGTTCTTC.

J is TRBJ1-5 and V is TRBV5-1; no clear D gene. The ends were cut back, 4 bases at V and 6 bases at J, with 11 bases in the middle. The germline CDR1 and CDR2 sequences are SGHRS and YFSETQ. The CDR3 length is 13 residues. As DNA, the CDR3 is TGCGCCAGCAGCCCCCGAGAGGGTCAGCCCCAGCATTTT. Protein: CASSPREGQPQHF. The whole variable domain, filled in from reference TRBV5-1 and TRBJ1-5, reads KAGVTQTPRYLIKTRGQQVTLSCSPISGHRSVSWYQQTPGQGLQFLFEYFSETQRNKGNFPGRFSGRQFSNSRSEMNVSTLELGDSALYLCASSPREGQPQHFGDGTRLSIL.

The V gene is TRBV7-3, the J gene TRBJ2-7; 8 positions match TRBD1. The germline V gene encodes CDR1 SGHTA and CDR2 FQGTGA. This CDR3 contains 15 residues. V gave up 1 base and J gave up 9 bases; unmatched junction bases: 11. The CDR3 coding sequence is TGTGCCAGCAGCTTAAGACGAGACAGGGGAAATGGGCAGTACTTC. Encoded protein: CASSLRRDRGNGQYF.

The CDR3: CASSEFTVNTEAFF. The CDR3 DNA follows: TGTGCCAGCAGTGAATTTACGGTGAACACTGAAGCTTTCTTT. The chain recombines TRBV2 with TRBJ1-1; D is unclear. This CDR3 has 14 residues. The V end was cut by 2 bases, the J end by 0 bases, with 7 bases between. Germline CDR1 SNHLY, CDR2 FYNNEI.

This chain links TRBV6-5 with TRBJ2-7; 7 bases align to TRBD1. The germline V gene encodes CDR1 MNHEY and CDR2 SVGAGI. The CDR3 is 15 amino acids. V was pared by 6 bases and J by 2 bases, with 10 bases of the junction left unmatched. CDR3: CASSSRDSIAYEQYF. The CDR3 region has the DNA TGTGCCAGCAGCTCCCGGGACAGCATAGCCTACGAGCAGTACTTC.

The rearrangement uses TRBV7-9 and TRBJ2-1, with D possibly matching TRBD2 (6 bases). The CDR3 is 15 amino acids. The V gene lost 4 bases and the J gene lost 5 bases, with 15 bases spanning the gap. Germline CDR1 SEHNR, CDR2 FQNEAQ (reference sequence). The CDR3 bases are TGTGCCAGCAGCTCTCTTCGCGGGATAGACAATGAGCAGTTCTTC. This codes for CASSSLRGIDNEQFF.

This clone was counted once. The genes are TRBV5-6 and TRBJ1-6, with D possibly being TRBD1 (6 bases). This CDR3 is 16 amino acids long. Germline lookup yields CDR1 SGHDT and CDR2 YYEEEE. V was shortened by 4 bases and J by 0 bases, with 11 bases between the two germline ends. The CDR3 is CASSEDRSSYNSPLHF. The CDR3 DNA reads as TGTGCCAGCAGCGAGGACAGAAGCTCCTATAATTCACCCCTCCACTTT.

This clone has only one observation. This chain's CDR3 is CATRYRGTGVTPLHF. CDR3 bases: TGTGCCACCAGATATCGAGGGACAGGGGTAACACCCCTCCACTTT. The V and J genes are TRBV19 and TRBJ1-6; 10 nucleotides match TRBD1. This CDR3 has 15 residues. Trimming took 10 bases from V and 11 from J; bases not matched to a gene: 14. CDR1 and CDR2 (germline): LNHDA, SQIVND (reference sequence).

The chain carries TRBV5-1 and TRBJ2-7, with 10 bases that match TRBD1. CDR1 is SGHRS and CDR2 is YFSETQ in the germline V gene. The CDR3 extends over 14 amino acids. V was pared by 3 bases and J by 4 bases, with 4 bases of the junction left unmatched. The CDR3: CASSSTGGGYEQYF. CDR3 in DNA: TGCGCCAGCAGCTCGACAGGGGGCGGATACGAGCAGTACTTC.

The J gene is TRBJ2-7, the V gene TRBV6-5; tentative D call: TRBD2 (6 bases). The CDR3 has 14 amino acids. The V end lost 4 bases, the J end lost 3 bases, and 13 bases lay between the germline ends. Germline V gene data show CDR1 as MNHEY and CDR2 as SVGAGI. The CDR3 coding sequence is TGTGCCAGCAGTTCCCGGGAGAGAGACTACGAGCAGTACTTC. Residues: CASSSRERDYEQYF.

CDR3 DNA sequence: TGTGCCAGCAGCGTAGGCGGGGGCCGCAGGGATACGCAGTATTTT. As protein: CASSVGGGRRDTQYF. The chain combines TRBV9 with TRBJ2-3; possibly TRBD2 for D (7 bases). This CDR3 comprises 15 residues. V was pared by 0 bases and J by 6 bases, with 14 bases between. CDR1 is SGDLS, CDR2 YYNGEE, per germline.

This chain uses TRBV4-3 with TRBJ1-2; a weak D match, TRBD1 (6 bases). The CDR3 runs to 14 residues. The germline CDR1 and CDR2 sequences are LGHNA and YSLEER. The V end lost 0 bases, the J end lost 3 bases, and 8 bases lay between the germline ends. The chain's CDR3 is CASSQERGHYGYTF. The CDR3 nucleotides read TGCGCCAGCAGCCAAGAGCGGGGGCACTATGGCTACACCTTC.

The chain is built from TRBV27 and TRBJ2-7; 9 bases are a match to TRBD2. The V segment lost 6 bases and the J segment 7 bases; nucleotides outside the gene matches: 10. Germline loops: CDR1 MNHEY, CDR2 SMNVEV (reference sequence). This CDR3 has 14 residues. DNA of the CDR3: TGTGCCAGCAGCCAAAGCGGGAGGCCGGGGGAGCAGTACTTC. Its protein is CASSQSGRPGEQYF.

The chain is built from TRBV4-3 and TRBJ2-1; D is unresolved. The V gene's germline CDR1 is LGHNA and CDR2 YSLEER. CDR3 length: 11 residues. V was clipped by 4 bases and J by 7 bases, with 5 bases between them. CDR3 sequence reads: CASSLLNEQFF. The CDR3 nucleotides read TGCGCCAGCAGCCTATTGAATGAGCAGTTCTTC.

The chain is built from TRBV2 and TRBJ2-7; TRBD2 might be the D (6 bases). CDR1 SNHLY and CDR2 FYNNEI come from the germline V gene. The CDR3 has 16 residues. Trimming removed 7 bases at V and 3 bases at J, with 22 bases between. CDR3 region: CASTYTRLEGGYEQYF. Here the CDR3 DNA reads TGTGCCAGCACATATACCCGACTAGAGGGAGGCTACGAGCAGTACTTC.

The rearrangement joins TRBV7-3 to TRBJ2-6; D possibly matches TRBD1 or TRBD2 (5 bases each). This CDR3 is 19 amino acids long. V lost 5 bases and J 4 bases, leaving 24 bases between the germline ends. Germline values: CDR1 SGHTA, CDR2 FQGTGA. The CDR3 sequence: CASSLPGTASVLGANVLTF. The DNA for the CDR3 is TGTGCCAGCAGCCTACCGGGGACGGCGTCTGTATTAGGGGCCAACGTCCTGACTTTC.